This T cell receptor beta chain was identified during a study of CD8+ T cells in alopecia areata. Isolated RNA was reverse transcribed into cDNA used as the sequencing template. Here immunoSEQ multiplex PCR was the method, and the copy in TCRdb shows in-frame clones only, minus some. The sample lists a few hundred thousand clones, over 45% seen once, with 0.75% to 0.95% in the top ten. CDR3 size: 15 residues. V was trimmed by 3 bases and J by 0 bases, leaving 10 bases between them. Germline CDR1 is SGDLS and CDR2 is YYNGEE. Regarding treatment: oral pan-JAK inhibitor, 5-10 mg twice daily. This specimen consisted of CD4+ T cells sorted from blood, obtained at week 52, from a patient treated with tofacitinib. The chain combines TRBV9 with TRBJ2-1; possibly TRBD2 for D (6 bases). The receptor comes from a human donor with alopecia areata. This chain's CDR3 is CASSDGGNSYNEQFF. CDR3 bases: TGTGCCAGCAGCGACGGGGGAAACTCCTACAATGAGCAGTTCTTC.